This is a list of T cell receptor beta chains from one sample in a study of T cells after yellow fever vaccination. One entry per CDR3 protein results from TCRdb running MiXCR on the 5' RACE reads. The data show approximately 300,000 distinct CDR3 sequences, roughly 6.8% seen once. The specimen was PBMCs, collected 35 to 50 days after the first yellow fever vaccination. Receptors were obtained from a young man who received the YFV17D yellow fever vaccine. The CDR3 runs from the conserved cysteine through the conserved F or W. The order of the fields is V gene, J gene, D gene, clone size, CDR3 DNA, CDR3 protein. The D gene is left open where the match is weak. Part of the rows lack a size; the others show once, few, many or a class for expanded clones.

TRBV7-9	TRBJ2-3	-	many	TGTGCCAGCAGCTTAATTACTTGGTACGATGCAGATACGCAGTATTTT	CASSLITWYDADTQYF
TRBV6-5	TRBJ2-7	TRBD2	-	TGTGCCAGCAGTTACGTTCCTAGCGGGGGTCCCTACGAGCAGTACTTC	CASSYVPSGGPYEQYF
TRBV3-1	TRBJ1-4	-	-	TGTGCCTCCACCCAAGGTGCGAGGGGCTACGAAAAACTGTTTTTT	CASTQGARGYEKLFF
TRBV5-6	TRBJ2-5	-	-	TGTGCCAGCAGCTTGGCGGGTTTGGCGGAGACCCAGTACTTC	CASSLAGLAETQYF
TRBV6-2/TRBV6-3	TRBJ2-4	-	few	TGTGCCAGCAGTTACGAGGGACTAGCCAAAAACATTCAGTACTTC	CASSYEGLAKNIQYF
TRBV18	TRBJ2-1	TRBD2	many	TGTGCCAGCTCACCACGTCGGGCGTTAGCGGGTGAGCAGTTCTTC	CASSPRRALAGEQFF
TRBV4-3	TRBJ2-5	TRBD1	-	TGCGCCAGCAGCCAAGAGGGACAGGGTTCGTTGACCCAGTACTTC	CASSQEGQGSLTQYF
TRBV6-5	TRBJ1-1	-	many	TGTGCCAGCAGTTACTCCAGGGTGGCTGAAGCTTTCTTT	CASSYSRVAEAFF
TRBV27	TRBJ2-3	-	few	TGTGCCAGCAGTTTTTTGGGATTTGGAGATACGCAGTATTTT	CASSFLGFGDTQYF
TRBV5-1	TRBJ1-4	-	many	TGCGCCAGCAGACGTGCAACTAATGAAAAACTGTTTTTT	CASRRATNEKLFF
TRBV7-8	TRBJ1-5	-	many	TGTGCCAGCAGCGGGAGTCCAAGGGGCAATCAGCCCCAGCATTTT	CASSGSPRGNQPQHF
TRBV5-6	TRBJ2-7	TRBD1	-	TGTGCCAGCAGCTTAACAGGGGATTCTACGACCTACGAGCAGTACTTC	CASSLTGDSTTYEQYF
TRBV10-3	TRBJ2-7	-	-	TGTGCCATCAGTGAGTCGCAGGGTTCCTCCTACGAGCAGTACTTC	CAISESQGSSYEQYF
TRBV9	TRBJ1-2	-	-	TGTGCCAGCAGCGCCGGTGGACCCGCTGGCTACACCTTC	CASSAGGPAGYTF
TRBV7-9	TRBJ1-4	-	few	TGTGCCAGCAGCTCGGACACGGGCCCTGAAAAACTGTTTTTT	CASSSDTGPEKLFF
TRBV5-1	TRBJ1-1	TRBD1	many	TGCGCCAGCAGCTTCTCGGGACAGGGAACTGAAGCTTTCTTT	CASSFSGQGTEAFF
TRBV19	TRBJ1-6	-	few	TGTGCCAGTAGTATCGTCCTAGATTCACCCCTCCACTTT	CASSIVLDSPLHF
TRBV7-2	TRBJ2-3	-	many	TGTGCCAGCAGCCCAACCCACACAGATACGCAGTATTTT	CASSPTHTDTQYF
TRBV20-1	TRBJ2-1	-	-	TGCAGTGCTTCGCAACCGGGGGCCCAAGAGCAGTTCTTC	CSASQPGAQEQFF
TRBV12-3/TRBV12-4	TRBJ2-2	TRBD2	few	TGTGCCAGCAGTTTATATGGGGGGGGCACCGGGGAGCTGTTTTTT	CASSLYGGGTGELFF
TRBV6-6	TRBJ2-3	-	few	TGTGCCAGTCGGATCCGGGATACGCAGTATTTT	CASRIRDTQYF
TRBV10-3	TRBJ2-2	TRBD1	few	TGTGCCATCAGTGGGACAGGGGAGAACACCGGGGAGCTGTTTTTT	CAISGTGENTGELFF
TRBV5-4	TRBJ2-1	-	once	TGTACCAGCAGCTTGCTTGATGAGCAGTTCTTC	CTSSLLDEQFF
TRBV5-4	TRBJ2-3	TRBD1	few	TGTGCCAGCAGGGGGACAGGGGTAGATACGCAGTATTTT	CASRGTGVDTQYF
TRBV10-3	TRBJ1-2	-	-	TGTGCCATCAGTGACCGGGACGGCGGATATGGCTACACCTTC	CAISDRDGGYGYTF
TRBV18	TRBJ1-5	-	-	TGTGCCAGCTCGCGGGACGAGAATCAGCCCCAGCATTTT	CASSRDENQPQHF
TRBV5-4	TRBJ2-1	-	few	TGTGCCAGCAGCTTGAAGGTAGACGGGGAGCAGTTCTTC	CASSLKVDGEQFF
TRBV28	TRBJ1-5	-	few	TGTGCCAGCAGTTTGAGAGGGGCCCATCAGCCCCAGCATTTT	CASSLRGAHQPQHF
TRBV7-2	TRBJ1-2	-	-	TGTGCCAGCAGGGGGGGGAGGACACCGCTTCCTGGCTACACCTTC	CASRGGRTPLPGYTF
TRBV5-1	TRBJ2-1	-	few	TGCGCCAGCAGCTTGGTTCCAGCCAGACCGGATGAGCAGTTCTTC	CASSLVPARPDEQFF
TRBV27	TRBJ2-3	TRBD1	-	TGTGCCAGCAGCCTCTTAGACAGGGCGAATACGCAGTATTTT	CASSLLDRANTQYF